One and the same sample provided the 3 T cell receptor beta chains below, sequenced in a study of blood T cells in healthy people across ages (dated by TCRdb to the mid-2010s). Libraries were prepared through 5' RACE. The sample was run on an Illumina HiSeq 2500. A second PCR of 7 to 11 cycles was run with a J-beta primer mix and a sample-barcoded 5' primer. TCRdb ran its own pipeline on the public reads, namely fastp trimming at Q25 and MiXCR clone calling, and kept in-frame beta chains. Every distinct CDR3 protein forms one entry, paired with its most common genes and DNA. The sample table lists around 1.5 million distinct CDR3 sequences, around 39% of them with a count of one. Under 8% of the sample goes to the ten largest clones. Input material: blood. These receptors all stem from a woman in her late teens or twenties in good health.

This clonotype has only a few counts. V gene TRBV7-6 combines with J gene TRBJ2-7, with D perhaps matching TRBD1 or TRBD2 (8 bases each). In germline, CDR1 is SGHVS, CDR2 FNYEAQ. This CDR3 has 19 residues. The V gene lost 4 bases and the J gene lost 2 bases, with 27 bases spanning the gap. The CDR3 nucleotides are TGTGCCAGCAGCTCCTTACTAGACAGGGGAAGCGGGAGTGCCTACGAGCAGTACTTC. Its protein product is CASSSLLDRGSGSAYEQYF. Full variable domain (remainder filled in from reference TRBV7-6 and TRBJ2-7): GAGVSQSPRYKVTKRGQDVALRCDPISGHVSLYWYRQALGQGPEFLTYFNYEAQQDKSGLPNDRFSAERPEGSISTLTIQRTEQRDSAMYRCASSSLLDRGSGSAYEQYFGPGTRLTVT.

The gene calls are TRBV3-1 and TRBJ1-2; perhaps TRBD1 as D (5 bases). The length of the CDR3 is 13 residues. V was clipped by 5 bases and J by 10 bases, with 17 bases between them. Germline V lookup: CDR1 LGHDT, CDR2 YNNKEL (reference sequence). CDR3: CASSSGSRNYYTF. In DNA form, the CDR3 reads TGTGCCAGCAGCTCAGGGTCGCGGAACTACTACACCTTC.

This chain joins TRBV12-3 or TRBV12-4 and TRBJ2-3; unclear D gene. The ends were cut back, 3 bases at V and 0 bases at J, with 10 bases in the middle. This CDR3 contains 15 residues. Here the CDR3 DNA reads TGTGCCAGCAGTTTTGGGTACCTCAGCACAGATACGCAGTATTTT. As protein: CASSFGYLSTDTQYF.